These 13 T cell receptor beta chains share one sample of origin, sequenced in a study of beta chain features in type 1 diabetes. The whole isolated RNA underwent reverse transcription, so sequencing captured expressed TCRB transcripts. This table comes from immunoSEQ multiplex PCR, and its TCRdb copy is limited to in-frame clones, with some not included. The data show 300,000 to 450,000 clones, with roughly 13% seen just once and about 0.018% held by the top ten. Sequencing was carried out using naive CD4+ T cells from blood. The receptors were gathered from a young man in good health.

This clone was detected only a few times. This chain connects TRBV13 to TRBJ2-7; D is unclear. Trimming shortened V by 0 bases and J by 2 bases, and 14 bases separated the two germline ends. The CDR3 loop spans 16 amino acids. The germline CDR1 and CDR2 sequences are PRHDT and FYEKMQ (reference sequence). CDR3 loop: CASSLGGSMGTYEQYF. The CDR3 nucleotides read TGTGCCAGCAGCTTAGGTGGGTCGATGGGCACCTACGAGCAGTACTTC. Full variable domain (missing parts from reference TRBV13 and TRBJ2-7): AAGVIQSPRHLIKEKRETATLKCYPIPRHDTVYWYQQGPGQDPQFLISFYEKMQSDKGSIPDRFSAQQFSDYHSELNMSSLELGDSALYFCASSLGGSMGTYEQYFGPGTRLTVT.

This clone was detected only a few times. The rearrangement joins TRBV6-1 to TRBJ2-1, with TRBD1 matching over 10 bases. This CDR3 is 16 amino acids long. Germline loops: CDR1 MNHNS, CDR2 SASEGT. Trimming at V came to 4 bases and at J to 3 bases, leaving 6 bases not matched to a gene. CDR3 sequence (DNA): TGTGCCAGCAGTGGGTGGCGGGACAGGGGCTACAATGAGCAGTTCTTC. Amino acid sequence: CASSGWRDRGYNEQFF.

V usage is TRBV28 and J usage is TRBJ1-2, with no clear D. Trimming removed 6 bases from V and 2 bases from J, with 13 bases in between. This CDR3 has 14 residues. The germline gives CDR1 MDHEN, CDR2 SYDVKM. CDR3 residues: CASSPSSRNYGYTF. In DNA form, the CDR3 reads TGTGCCAGCAGCCCGAGTAGCAGAAACTATGGCTACACCTTC.

This chain uses TRBV11-2 with TRBJ2-7; 9 bases align to TRBD1. This CDR3 is 15 amino acids long. After removal of 5 bases from V and 2 bases from J, the junction contained 7 bases not matched to a gene. CDR1 is SGHAT and CDR2 is FQNNGV in the germline V gene. The CDR3 bases are TGTGCCAGCAGCACATCCGGGACAGGGACCTACGAGCAGTACTTC. Translated: CASSTSGTGTYEQYF.

In this sample, this clone turned up a few times. V is TRBV7-9 and J is TRBJ1-1; maybe TRBD1 (5 bases). Germline values: CDR1 SEHNR, CDR2 FQNEAQ (reference sequence). Trimming stripped 11 bases from V and 5 bases from J, with 18 bases between. This CDR3 spans 13 amino acids. CDR3 residues: CAGLIQGWTEAFF. The CDR3 DNA follows: TGTGCCGGTCTGATTCAGGGTTGGACTGAAGCTTTCTTT.

There are a few counts of this clone. This sample includes further DNA sequences coding for the same CDR3. The J gene is TRBJ1-5, the V gene TRBV28; TRBD1 matches at 7 bases. CDR1 is MDHEN, CDR2 SYDVKM, per germline. Trimming cost V 7 bases and J 3 bases; bases outside gene matches: 3. This CDR3 is built from 13 residues. The CDR3 bases are TGTGCCAGCACTGGGACAGTCAATCAGCCCCAGCATTTT. This translates into CASTGTVNQPQHF. Supplemented by reference TRBV28 and TRBJ1-5, the full variable domain reads DVKVTQSSRYLVKRTGEKVFLECVQDMDHENMFWYRQDPGLGLRLIYFSYDVKMKEKGDIPEGYSVSREKKERFSLILESASTNQTSMYLCASTGTVNQPQHFGDGTRLSIL.

This clone occurred a few times. V usage is TRBV29-1 and J usage is TRBJ1-2, with D uncertain. The ends were cut back, 5 bases at V and 1 base at J, with 8 bases in the middle. This CDR3 contains 12 residues. The V gene's germline CDR1 is SQVTM and CDR2 ANQGSEA. CDR3 nucleotides: TGCAGCGTTTCTAACAGTAACTATGGCTACACCTTC. It translates to CSVSNSNYGYTF.

V usage is TRBV5-6 and J usage is TRBJ2-1; D is undetermined. V lost 4 bases and J lost 1, with 12 bases in between. CDR1 and CDR2 (germline): SGHDT, YYEEEE. The CDR3 totals 15 residues. CDR3 coding DNA: TGTGCCAGCAGCCACGTGAGTCTTTCCTACAATGAGCAGTTCTTC. It specifies CASSHVSLSYNEQFF.

The CDR3 spells CASSSGQGLGYTF. DNA of the CDR3: TGTGCCAGCAGTTCGGGACAGGGGCTTGGCTACACCTTC. The chain employs TRBV28 and TRBJ1-2; 10 nucleotides match TRBD1. The CDR3 runs to 13 residues. The germline V gene encodes CDR1 MDHEN and CDR2 SYDVKM. The V segment lost 4 bases and the J segment 7 bases; nucleotides outside the gene matches: 3.

This clone was seen a handful of times. This chain connects TRBV28 to TRBJ1-4; tentative D call: TRBD1 (5 bases). The CDR3 loop spans 14 amino acids. Per germline, CDR1 MDHEN and CDR2 SYDVKM. V shed 6 bases and J shed 7 bases, with 15 bases lying between them. The CDR3 protein is CASSLGAGSEKLFF. CDR3 in DNA: TGTGCCAGCAGCCTCGGGGCGGGGAGTGAAAAACTGTTTTTT.

The V gene is TRBV29-1, the J gene TRBJ2-5; TRBD2 matches at 9 bases. The CDR3 contains 14 residues. V dropped 7 bases and J dropped 0; count of bases not matched to a gene: 6. The germline CDR1 and CDR2 sequences are SQVTM and ANQGSEA. The CDR3 reads CSGRSGGYQETQYF. The CDR3 nucleotides read TGCAGCGGAAGAAGCGGGGGGTACCAAGAGACCCAGTACTTC.

The table lists this clone with a few counts. This chain joins TRBV30 and TRBJ1-2; possible D gene TRBD1, 6 bases. The germline V and J ends were trimmed by 0 bases and 13 bases, with 15 bases remaining between them. The CDR3 length is 12 residues. CDR1 and CDR2 from the germline V gene are GTSNPN and SVGIG (reference sequence). The CDR3 here is CAWSVLPGQSTF. The CDR3 nucleotides are TGTGCCTGGAGTGTACTCCCTGGACAGTCCACCTTC. Drawing the rest from reference TRBV30 and TRBJ1-2, the complete variable domain is SQTIHQWPATLVQPVGSPLSLECTVEGTSNPNLYWYRQAAGRGLQLLFYSVGIGQISSEVPQNLSASRPQDRQFILSSKKLLLSDSGFYLCAWSVLPGQSTFGSGTRLTVV.

This clone was counted a few times. The chain uses TRBV7-2 and TRBJ2-5; D is unresolved. Trimming removed 1 base at V and 7 bases at J, with 10 bases between. The CDR3 length is 13 residues. The germline V gene has CDR1 SGHTA and CDR2 FQGNSA. This chain's CDR3 is CASSLDTSGTQYF. The CDR3 nucleotides read TGTGCCAGCAGCTTAGACACCTCGGGGACCCAGTACTTC. Full variable domain (outside the CDR3, taken from reference TRBV7-2 and TRBJ2-5): GAGVSQSPSNKVTEKGKDVELRCDPISGHTALYWYRQSLGQGLEFLIYFQGNSAPDKSGLPSDRFSAERTGGSVSTLTIQRTQQEDSAVYLCASSLDTSGTQYFGPGTRLLVL.